These 7 T cell receptor beta chains were sequenced from one sample in a study of regulatory T cells in long-lasting Graves disease. Time point indicated: newly diagnosed GD, antithyroid drugs for less than 3 months. Following extraction of RNA from PBMCs, that RNA was used to make the TCR library. Both iRepertoire HTBI primers and Arm-PCR of CDR3 regions were used to build the TCR beta libraries. In TCRdb, the multiplex PCR reads were re-called with MiXCR into one record per CDR3 protein. This table holds about 620,000 distinct CDR3 sequences, roughly 16% found once. This same sample was also part of a study on T cells in Graves' hyperthyroidism and ophthalmopathy.

Sequenced material: peripheral blood mononuclear cells (PBMCs), taken at new diagnosis, from a patient treated with antithyroid drugs. Source of these receptors: a woman in her 30s with Graves disease.

V and J are TRBV24-1 and TRBJ2-1; D is uncertain. Looked up from germline, CDR1 is KGHDR and CDR2 is SFDVKD. V lost 9 bases and J lost 4, with 15 bases in between. This CDR3 spans 14 amino acids. CDR3 bases: TGTGCCACCGGGGATGAGCTCTCGTACAATGAGCAGTTCTTC. This gives the protein CATGDELSYNEQFF.

This chain links TRBV28 with TRBJ2-1, with 14 bases matching TRBD2. From germline, CDR1 is MDHEN and CDR2 SYDVKM. This CDR3 region has 16 residues. After removal of 5 bases from V and 3 bases from J, the junction contained 3 bases not matched to a gene. Here the CDR3 reads CASSGGLAGGYNEQFF. The DNA for the CDR3 is TGTGCCAGCAGTGGCGGACTAGCGGGAGGCTACAATGAGCAGTTCTTC.

This clonotype has at least ten counts. The J gene is TRBJ1-1, the V gene TRBV28; 7 positions match TRBD1. Trimming took 3 bases from V and 5 from J; bases not matched to a gene: 9. The length of the CDR3 is 15 residues. Germline-derived CDR1 and CDR2 are MDHEN and SYDVKM. The CDR3, as DNA: TGTGCCAGCAGTTTGGAGCAGGGGGTGAGGACTGAAGCTTTCTTT. Translating it yields CASSLEQGVRTEAFF.

As concerns this clonotype: A much more abundant neighbour one base away suggests this may be a read error. The rearrangement joins TRBV19 to TRBJ2-1, with 13 bases fitting TRBD2. Germline trimming cut 9 bases from V and 6 bases from J; bases unmatched to any gene: 5. The germline V gene encodes CDR1 LNHDA and CDR2 SQIVND (reference sequence). The CDR3 covers 14 residues. The CDR3 nucleotides read TGTGCCAGCAGACTAGCGGGAGGTTGCAATGAGCAGTTCTTC. Translating gives CASRLAGGCNEQFF.

DNA for the CDR3: TGTGCCAGCAGCCGATCTGATTACAGGGGCGATCAGCCCCAGCATTTT. It encodes CASSRSDYRGDQPQHF. The genes are TRBV3-1 and TRBJ1-5, with 7 bases aligning to TRBD1. CDR1 is LGHDT, CDR2 YNNKEL, per germline (reference sequence). After removal of 4 bases from V and 5 bases from J, the junction contained 11 bases not matched to a gene. CDR3 size: 16 residues.

This clonotype was observed at least ten times. The V gene is TRBV2, the J gene TRBJ2-3; D gene unclear. The CDR3 is 13 residues long. The germline V and J ends were trimmed by 1 base and 4 bases, with 6 bases remaining between them. Germline CDR1 is SNHLY and CDR2 is FYNNEI. Here the CDR3 DNA reads TGTGCCAGCAGTGAAGAAGTGGCAGATACGCAGTATTTT. Encoded protein: CASSEEVADTQYF.

This chain joins TRBV29-1 and TRBJ1-1; weak D call: TRBD1 (6 bases). In germline, CDR1 is SQVTM, CDR2 ANQGSEA. Trimming took off 2 bases at V and 2 bases at J, with 15 bases between the two ends. The CDR3 length is 15 residues. The CDR3 DNA is TGCAGCGTTGAAAGGGGGTATGGTCGAAACACTGAAGCTTTCTTT. It encodes CSVERGYGRNTEAFF. The entire variable domain, with the rest obtained from reference TRBV29-1 and TRBJ1-1, is as follows: SAVISQKPSRDICQRGTSLTIQCQVDSQVTMMFWYRQQPGQSLTLIATANQGSEATYESGFVIDKFPISRPNLTFSTLTVSNMSPEDSSIYLCSVERGYGRNTEAFFGQGTRLTVV.